The clone carrying this T cell receptor (beta chain) was picked up a small number of times. Its antigen is unidentified. Template switching added a universal primer site, and cDNA bore unique molecular identifiers. TCRdb re-called the 5' RACE reads through MiXCR, storing one row per CDR3 protein. The sample includes 300,000 to 350,000 distinct CDR3 sequences, around an eighth of them seen just once. Donors uniformly comprised healthy Caucasians. This sample is part of a study of identical twins. Regarding the study as a whole: Models underestimated how often monozygotic twins shared out-of-frame TCR alpha.

The CDR3 length is 17 residues. The V segment lost 5 bases and the J segment 3 bases; nucleotides outside the gene matches: 9. The germline V gene has CDR1 SEHNR and CDR2 FQNEAQ (reference sequence). These records were also assigned to another study, of yellow fever vaccine responses in identical twins.

This chain links TRBV7-9 with TRBJ2-1, with 11 bases fitting TRBD2. The material sequenced was CD8+ T cells sorted from blood. The sequence was obtained from a woman aged 18-29 years in good health. Written as DNA, the CDR3 is TGTGCCAGCAGCGTTAGCGGGAGGGGCCCAATCTACAATGAGCAGTTCTTC. This gives the protein CASSVSGRGPIYNEQFF.